This T cell receptor (beta chain) was profiled in a study of T cells in localized non-small cell lung cancer. This clone was counted a few times. Per germline, CDR1 MNHNS and CDR2 SASEGT. This CDR3 is built from 15 residues. With 4 bases clipped from V and 3 bases from J, the junction kept 4 bases outside the gene matches. Data came from immunoSEQ multiplex PCR; TCRdb stores just in-frame clones and leaves some out. The sample contains about 18,000 clones, over 75% of which appear only once. The receptor's source is a female donor at least 60 years old with stage I lung adenocarcinoma. The material was peripheral blood, obtained before any cancer treatment. The gene calls are TRBV6-1 and TRBJ1-5; 9 bases line up with TRBD1. The CDR3 coding sequence is TGTGCCAGCAGTGGCGGGACAGGGCTCAATCAGCCCCAGCATTTT. Amino acid sequence: CASSGGTGLNQPQHF.